The 22 T cell receptor beta chains listed next were all sequenced from one sample in a study of blood T cell repertoires in COVID-19. Only in-frame clones appear in the TCRdb table, and some are missing; sequencing was by immunoSEQ multiplex PCR. The repertoire holds tens of thousands of clones, with about 77% as singletons. Sequenced: peripheral blood. All receptors come from a man aged 70-80 years with COVID-19, enrolled during active disease.

The V call is TRBV10-3, the J call TRBJ2-1; 10 nucleotides agree with TRBD1. The CDR3 consists of 15 residues. The V gene end was trimmed by 3 bases and the J gene end by 4 bases; junction bases not matched to a gene: 3. CDR1 and CDR2 from the germline V gene are ENHRY and SYGVKD. The CDR3 sequence: CAISDPGQGYNEQFF. The CDR3 DNA reads TGTGCCATCAGTGACCCGGGACAGGGGTACAATGAGCAGTTCTTC.

This clone appeared a single time. V is TRBV25-1 and J is TRBJ1-1; TRBD1 might be the D (5 bases). The germline V and J ends were trimmed by 1 base and 3 bases, with 9 bases remaining between them. This CDR3 has 14 residues. Germline lookup yields CDR1 MGHDK and CDR2 SYGVNS. CDR3 sequence: CASSESLGDTEAFF. DNA for the CDR3: TGTGCCAGCAGTGAATCATTAGGGGACACTGAAGCTTTCTTT. The full variable domain, rest sourced from reference TRBV25-1 and TRBJ1-1, is EADIYQTPRYLVIGTGKKITLECSQTMGHDKMYWYQQDPGMELHLIHYSYGVNSTEKGDLSSESTVSRIRTEHFPLTLESARPSHTSQYLCASSESLGDTEAFFGQGTRLTVV.

This chain connects TRBV27 to TRBJ2-1; 14 bases align to TRBD2. The CDR3 totals 16 residues. After removal of 6 bases from V and 9 bases from J, the junction contained 10 bases not matched to a gene. Germline assignment: CDR1 MNHEY and CDR2 SMNVEV (reference sequence). CDR3 in amino acids: CASRGPGLAGVGEQFF. As DNA, the CDR3 is TGTGCCAGCAGAGGGCCGGGACTAGCGGGAGTGGGTGAGCAGTTCTTC.

The V gene is TRBV5-4, the J gene TRBJ1-1; no clear D. The CDR3 extends over 15 amino acids. Trimming stripped 1 base from V and 1 base from J, with 11 bases between. Germline V lookup: CDR1 SGHNT, CDR2 YYREEE (reference sequence). The CDR3 protein is CASSLFNRENTEAFF. Written as DNA, the CDR3 is TGTGCCAGCAGCTTGTTCAATCGGGAGAACACTGAAGCTTTCTTT.

As for this clone: Additional DNA sequences in this sample encode the identical CDR3. The V and J genes are TRBV18 and TRBJ1-1, with TRBD1 matching over 7 bases. Germline assignment: CDR1 KGHSH and CDR2 LQKENI. V was clipped by 6 bases and J by 3 bases; unmatched bases: 4. This CDR3 is 13 amino acids long. This chain's CDR3 is CASSPGQDTEAFF. As DNA, the CDR3 is TGTGCCAGCTCCCCTGGACAGGACACTGAAGCTTTCTTT.

A remark on this clone: The germline gene is not matched at one end of the junction; a read error may be the cause. This chain joins TRBV7-3 and TRBJ2-2; 9 nucleotides match TRBD2. This CDR3 is 15 amino acids long. Looked up from germline, CDR1 is SGHTA and CDR2 is FQGTGA. The CDR3 nucleotides are TGTGCCAGCAGCTCCGGACTAGCGAATACCGGGGAGCTGTTTTTT. It translates to CASSSGLANTGELFF.

The chain links TRBV19 to TRBJ1-5, with 11 bases matching TRBD1. Germline V gene data show CDR1 as LNHDA and CDR2 as SQIVND (reference sequence). The CDR3 loop spans 14 amino acids. J gave up 11 bases and V 3 bases, and 6 bases lay outside the gene matches. CDR3 DNA sequence: TGTGCCAGTAGTATTGGACAGGGGGCAAAATCCCAGCATTTT. Translating gives CASSIGQGAKSQHF.

CDR3 coding DNA: TGTGCCAGCAGCCCGTGGGGTAGCGGCAATGAGCAGTTCTTC. It is translated as CASSPWGSGNEQFF. The chain has TRBV7-7 and TRBJ2-1; D may be TRBD2 (6 bases). Trimming removed 5 bases at V and 6 bases at J, with 14 bases between. The CDR3 extends over 14 amino acids. Germline V gene sequence: CDR1 SSHAT, CDR2 FNYEAQ (reference sequence).

The chain employs TRBV15 and TRBJ1-5; no definite D call. V was trimmed by 0 bases and J by 4 bases, leaving 7 bases between them. Germline lookup yields CDR1 LNHNV and CDR2 YYDKDF (reference sequence). This CDR3 contains 14 residues. The CDR3 nucleotides read TGTGCCACCAGCAGAGATGAGGAGAATCAGCCCCAGCATTTT. Its protein is CATSRDEENQPQHF.

The V gene is TRBV27, the J gene TRBJ1-6, with 7 bases fitting TRBD1. The V segment lost 11 bases and the J segment 6 bases; nucleotides outside the gene matches: 10. The CDR3 consists of 14 residues. The germline V gene has CDR1 MNHEY and CDR2 SMNVEV (reference sequence). CDR3 amino acids: CASHGGQINSPLHF. The DNA for the CDR3 is TGTGCCTCTCATGGGGGACAGATTAATTCACCCCTCCACTTT.

This clone was detected ten times or more. The chain uses TRBV5-5 and TRBJ2-7, with 8 bases lining up with TRBD2. The J segment lost 0 bases and the V segment lost 1 base, leaving 3 bases of the junction unmatched. Germline CDR1 is SGHKS and CDR2 is YYEKEE (reference sequence). The CDR3 covers 15 residues. The CDR3 here is CASSLILADSYEQYF. CDR3 in DNA: TGTGCCAGCAGCTTGATACTAGCGGACTCCTACGAGCAGTACTTC. Full variable domain (rest looked up from reference TRBV5-5 and TRBJ2-7): DAGVTQSPTHLIKTRGQQVTLRCSPISGHKSVSWYQQVLGQGPQFIFQYYEKEERGRGNFPDRFSARQFPNYSSELNVNALLLGDSALYLCASSLILADSYEQYFGPGTRLTVT.

This chain links TRBV7-2 with TRBJ1-1; possibly TRBD1 for D (6 bases). This CDR3 comprises 14 residues. Germline assignment: CDR1 SGHTA and CDR2 FQGNSA. V lost 1 base and J 3 bases, leaving 9 bases between the germline ends. DNA for the CDR3: TGTGCCAGCAGCTTAGTTACAGGGTACACTGAAGCTTTCTTT. Its protein product is CASSLVTGYTEAFF.

V gene TRBV11-3 combines with J gene TRBJ2-7; 8 bases fit TRBD2. The CDR3 loop spans 13 amino acids. CDR1 is SGHNT and CDR2 is YENEEA in the germline V gene. The V and J ends lost 5 bases and 6 bases, in that order; junction bases with no gene match: 6. CDR3: CASSKAGAGEQYF. The CDR3 region has the DNA TGTGCCAGCAGCAAAGCGGGAGCAGGCGAGCAGTACTTC.

V gene TRBV30 combines with J gene TRBJ1-2, with 7 nucleotides matching TRBD1. The ends lost 8 bases at V and 8 bases at J; junction bases unmatched: 11. From germline, CDR1 is GTSNPN and CDR2 SVGIG (reference sequence). The CDR3 covers 12 residues. For the CDR3, the DNA is TGTGCCGGAATGGCCAGGGGGATCGGCTACACCTTC. Translated: CAGMARGIGYTF. The full variable domain, in which reference TRBV30 and TRBJ1-2 provide the parts outside the CDR3, is SQTIHQWPATLVQPVGSPLSLECTVEGTSNPNLYWYRQAAGRGLQLLFYSVGIGQISSEVPQNLSASRPQDRQFILSSKKLLLSDSGFYLCAGMARGIGYTFGSGTRLTVV.

The chain recombines TRBV6-5 with TRBJ1-2, with D tentatively TRBD1 (5 bases). The ends were cut back, 6 bases at V and 1 base at J, with 9 bases in the middle. CDR1 is MNHEY, CDR2 SVGAGI, per germline. The CDR3 totals 13 residues. In DNA, the CDR3 is TGTGCCAGCAGCACACAGGTTAACTATGGCTACACCTTC. Its translation: CASSTQVNYGYTF.

The V and J genes are TRBV11-2 and TRBJ1-2, with no clear D. The germline gives CDR1 SGHAT, CDR2 FQNNGV. The V end lost 0 bases, the J end lost 5 bases, and 13 bases lay between the germline ends. The CDR3 runs to 15 residues. The CDR3 region has the DNA TGTGCCAGCAGCTTAGATCCAGCAACTATTTATGGCTACACCTTC. This translates into CASSLDPATIYGYTF.

The chain carries TRBV29-1 and TRBJ2-5; TRBD1 agrees at 9 bases. From germline, CDR1 is SQVTM and CDR2 ANQGSEA. V shed 7 bases and J 4 bases; nucleotides not matched to a gene: 7. The CDR3 sequence is 13 residues long. CDR3 in DNA: TGCAGCGGCCAACAGGGGGCGCGAGAGACCCAGTACTTC. Its protein product is CSGQQGARETQYF.

In this sample, this clone turned up a few times. V usage is TRBV23-1 and J usage is TRBJ1-1, with TRBD1 identical over 11 bases. TRBV23-1 is marked as an open reading frame, function uncertain. There are 19 residues in the CDR3. V trimming: 0 bases; J trimming: 4 bases; junction bases outside the gene matches: 13. For the CDR3, the DNA is TGCGCCAGCAGTCAATCGCCCTGGGACAGGGGGAAGGATGGCACTGAAGCTTTCTTT. It yields the protein CASSQSPWDRGKDGTEAFF.

This rearrangement joins TRBV11-2 to TRBJ2-5; 13 bases agree with TRBD2. The trim removed 2 bases at V and 5 bases at J, leaving 11 bases unmatched. This CDR3 has 18 amino acids. Germline V CDR1 and CDR2: SGHAT, FQNNGV. The CDR3: CASSLSGTSGGAHETQYF. The CDR3 bases are TGTGCCAGCAGCTTATCCGGCACTAGCGGGGGGGCCCATGAGACCCAGTACTTC. Full variable domain (outside the CDR3, taken from reference TRBV11-2 and TRBJ2-5): EAGVAQSPRYKIIEKRQSVAFWCNPISGHATLYWYQQILGQGPKLLIQFQNNGVVDDSQLPKDRFSAERLKGVDSTLKIQPAKLEDSAVYLCASSLSGTSGGAHETQYFGPGTRLLVL.

A few counts support this clone. The gene calls are TRBV5-1 and TRBJ2-3; 12 positions match TRBD1. Germline loops: CDR1 SGHRS, CDR2 YFSETQ. The CDR3 covers 18 residues. V lost 4 bases and J lost 5; bases outside the gene matches: 14. CDR3 region: CASSVARPGQGAGDTQYF. For the CDR3, the DNA is TGCGCCAGCAGCGTGGCCCGGCCGGGACAGGGGGCTGGAGATACGCAGTATTTT.

The V and J genes are TRBV5-8 and TRBJ1-1, with 8 nucleotides matching TRBD1. V trimming: 3 bases; J trimming: 10 bases; junction bases outside the gene matches: 5. The length of the CDR3 is 12 residues. CDR1 SGHTS and CDR2 YDEGEE come from the germline V gene. The CDR3 loop reads CASSSGQVGAFF. The CDR3, as DNA: TGTGCCAGCAGCTCGGGACAGGTGGGAGCTTTCTTT.

The chain has TRBV7-2 and TRBJ2-2; D is perhaps TRBD2 (7 bases). From germline, CDR1 is SGHTA and CDR2 FQGNSA. The V and J ends lost 5 bases and 6 bases respectively, with 19 bases between them. The CDR3 covers 16 residues. The CDR3: CASSPRERRGPGELFF. The CDR3 nucleotides are TGTGCCAGCAGCCCGCGGGAGCGCAGGGGTCCCGGGGAGCTGTTTTTT.